This is a list of T cell receptor beta chains from one sample in a study of T-cell memory formation after mild COVID-19. TCRdb reprocessed the 5' RACE reads with MiXCR, giving one entry per CDR3 protein. The sample has about 620,000 distinct CDR3 sequences, under 20% seen once. The sequenced material came from PBMCs or a T cell subset sorted from them (not recorded which). These receptor sequences come from an adult woman who had mild COVID-19 (a few samples of this study predate the infection). Cell type and time point are not known. The CDR3 runs from the conserved cysteine through the conserved F or W. Each record gives: J gene, CDR3 length, D gene, V gene, clone size, CDR3 DNA, CDR3 protein. A D gene is named only where the DNA matches it firmly. Not every row has a clone size; where given, it reads once, few, many or a size class.

j_call: TRBJ2-7; cdr3_length: 17; d_call: TRBD2; v_call: TRBV5-1; clone_size: NA; cdr3_nt: TGCGCCAGCAGCTTTTCTAGCGGGAGCACCCGCCCCTACGAGCAGTACTTC; cdr3_aa: CASSFSSGSTRPYEQYF
j_call: TRBJ2-1; cdr3_length: 14; d_call: TRBD2; v_call: TRBV7-6; clone_size: many; cdr3_nt: TGTGCCAGCAGCTTTCTCGTCGGGGGGAATGAGCAGTTCTTC; cdr3_aa: CASSFLVGGNEQFF
j_call: TRBJ2-1; cdr3_length: 12; d_call: NA; v_call: TRBV6-4; clone_size: NA; cdr3_nt: TGTGCCAGCAGTGTCGGACCCGGTGAGCAGTTCTTC; cdr3_aa: CASSVGPGEQFF
j_call: TRBJ2-5; cdr3_length: 15; d_call: NA; v_call: TRBV6-5; clone_size: NA; cdr3_nt: TGTGCCAGCAGTGGGGACACCTACGTTACAAAGACCCAGTACTTC; cdr3_aa: CASSGDTYVTKTQYF
j_call: TRBJ2-1; cdr3_length: 14; d_call: NA; v_call: TRBV20-1; clone_size: NA; cdr3_nt: TGCAGTGCTAGGAAAAGGGGGAGCGGCAATGAGCAGTTCTTC; cdr3_aa: CSARKRGSGNEQFF
j_call: TRBJ2-1; cdr3_length: 14; d_call: NA; v_call: TRBV7-9; clone_size: many; cdr3_nt: TGTGCCAGCAGCTCCTCCAGCTCCTACAATGAGCAGTTCTTC; cdr3_aa: CASSSSSSYNEQFF
j_call: TRBJ1-5; cdr3_length: 17; d_call: TRBD1; v_call: TRBV7-9; clone_size: NA; cdr3_nt: TGTGCCAGCAGCTTAGTGGGACAGGGACAAGGCAATCAGCCCCAGCATTTT; cdr3_aa: CASSLVGQGQGNQPQHF
j_call: TRBJ2-7; cdr3_length: 14; d_call: NA; v_call: TRBV6-6; clone_size: NA; cdr3_nt: TGTGCCAGCAGTTACTCTTTCAGAGGCTACGAGCAGTACTTC; cdr3_aa: CASSYSFRGYEQYF
j_call: TRBJ2-1; cdr3_length: 13; d_call: NA; v_call: TRBV6-1; clone_size: few; cdr3_nt: TGTGCCAGCAGGATCACAGGTGGCAATGAGCAGTTCTTC; cdr3_aa: CASRITGGNEQFF
j_call: TRBJ2-1; cdr3_length: 16; d_call: NA; v_call: TRBV7-9; clone_size: NA; cdr3_nt: TGTGCCAGCAGCTTAGATTTTGGGGCCGGGGTCAATGAGCAGTTCTTC; cdr3_aa: CASSLDFGAGVNEQFF
j_call: TRBJ1-5; cdr3_length: 13; d_call: NA; v_call: TRBV20-1; clone_size: NA; cdr3_nt: TGCAGTGCCCCAAGCGGGCCGAATCAGCCCCAGCATTTT; cdr3_aa: CSAPSGPNQPQHF
j_call: TRBJ2-3; cdr3_length: 15; d_call: NA; v_call: TRBV5-1; clone_size: few; cdr3_nt: TGCGCCAGCAGCTTTAATCCGGGGGTCACAGATACGCAGTATTTT; cdr3_aa: CASSFNPGVTDTQYF
j_call: TRBJ2-5; cdr3_length: 14; d_call: NA; v_call: TRBV7-9; clone_size: NA; cdr3_nt: TGTGCCAGCAGCCCTGGGAGAAACCAAGAGACCCAGTACTTC; cdr3_aa: CASSPGRNQETQYF
j_call: TRBJ2-7; cdr3_length: 14; d_call: NA; v_call: TRBV7-2; clone_size: NA; cdr3_nt: TGTGCCAGCAGCTTAGGGGCCACGAACTACGAGCAGTACTTC; cdr3_aa: CASSLGATNYEQYF
j_call: TRBJ2-2; cdr3_length: 18; d_call: TRBD1; v_call: TRBV24-1; clone_size: few; cdr3_nt: TGTGCCACCAGTGATGCCCCGGGACAGGGGATCAACACCGGGGAGCTGTTTTTT; cdr3_aa: CATSDAPGQGINTGELFF
j_call: TRBJ2-1; cdr3_length: 16; d_call: NA; v_call: TRBV19; clone_size: NA; cdr3_nt: TGTGCCAGTAGTATACTGCCGTCCGACTCCTACAATGAGCAGTTCTTC; cdr3_aa: CASSILPSDSYNEQFF
j_call: TRBJ2-1; cdr3_length: 15; d_call: NA; v_call: TRBV6-2/TRBV6-3; clone_size: NA; cdr3_nt: TGTGCCAGCAGTTCGACCCCTGCTTCCTACAATGAGCAGTTCTTC; cdr3_aa: CASSSTPASYNEQFF
j_call: TRBJ2-7; cdr3_length: 15; d_call: TRBD1; v_call: TRBV2; clone_size: few; cdr3_nt: TGTGCCAGCAGCCTCTCCGGGACAGGGGGCGGCGAGCAGTACTTC; cdr3_aa: CASSLSGTGGGEQYF
j_call: TRBJ2-4; cdr3_length: 15; d_call: NA; v_call: TRBV19; clone_size: many; cdr3_nt: TGTGCCAGTTCAATTTCCGGGACAGCCAAAAACATTCAGTACTTC; cdr3_aa: CASSISGTAKNIQYF
j_call: TRBJ2-7; cdr3_length: 16; d_call: NA; v_call: TRBV5-1; clone_size: NA; cdr3_nt: TGCGCCAGCAGCTTGGATGCACAGAAGCACTCCTACGAGCAGTACTTC; cdr3_aa: CASSLDAQKHSYEQYF
j_call: TRBJ1-1; cdr3_length: 13; d_call: NA; v_call: TRBV18; clone_size: few; cdr3_nt: TGTGCCAGCCTGCAGGGGCTGAACACTGAAGCTTTCTTT; cdr3_aa: CASLQGLNTEAFF
j_call: TRBJ2-7; cdr3_length: 15; d_call: NA; v_call: TRBV12-3/TRBV12-4; clone_size: NA; cdr3_nt: TGTGCCAGCAGTTTTACGGGACTTTTACCCTACGAGCAGTACTTC; cdr3_aa: CASSFTGLLPYEQYF
j_call: TRBJ2-3; cdr3_length: 14; d_call: TRBD2; v_call: TRBV20-1; clone_size: NA; cdr3_nt: TGCAGTGCTAGGGGGCGGGAGATCACAGATACGCAGTATTTT; cdr3_aa: CSARGREITDTQYF
j_call: TRBJ1-5; cdr3_length: 14; d_call: NA; v_call: TRBV2; clone_size: few; cdr3_nt: TGTGCCAGCAGGGAGGCAGGGGCGGTCCAGCCCCAGCATTTT; cdr3_aa: CASREAGAVQPQHF
j_call: TRBJ1-5; cdr3_length: 13; d_call: NA; v_call: TRBV25-1; clone_size: NA; cdr3_nt: TGTGCCAGCAGTGATTGGGGGGATCAGCCCCAGCATTTT; cdr3_aa: CASSDWGDQPQHF
j_call: TRBJ2-3; cdr3_length: 15; d_call: NA; v_call: TRBV7-9; clone_size: NA; cdr3_nt: TGTGCCAGCAGCGGGCCACGAAATCGAAGGGATACGCAGTATTTT; cdr3_aa: CASSGPRNRRDTQYF
j_call: TRBJ1-2; cdr3_length: 13; d_call: NA; v_call: TRBV4-3; clone_size: NA; cdr3_nt: TGCGCCAGCAGTCAAAATACTAACTATGGCTACACCTTC; cdr3_aa: CASSQNTNYGYTF
j_call: TRBJ1-1; cdr3_length: 13; d_call: TRBD1; v_call: TRBV20-1; clone_size: NA; cdr3_nt: TGCAGCGCTCGTGGACAGGGTTACACTGAAGCTTTCTTT; cdr3_aa: CSARGQGYTEAFF
j_call: TRBJ2-7; cdr3_length: 15; d_call: NA; v_call: TRBV21-1; clone_size: NA; cdr3_nt: TGTGCCAGCAGCGCCCACGACAGGGGTTCCTACGAGCAGTACTTC; cdr3_aa: CASSAHDRGSYEQYF
j_call: TRBJ1-2; cdr3_length: 16; d_call: NA; v_call: TRBV10-3; clone_size: NA; cdr3_nt: TGTGCCATCAGTGAGCCTAGAGCTCCCGGGGGTTATGGCTACACCTTC; cdr3_aa: CAISEPRAPGGYGYTF
j_call: TRBJ1-4; cdr3_length: 16; d_call: TRBD1; v_call: TRBV5-1; clone_size: few; cdr3_nt: TGCGCCAGCAGCGCCGGACAGGGAGTAACTAATGAAAAACTGTTTTTT; cdr3_aa: CASSAGQGVTNEKLFF
j_call: TRBJ2-7; cdr3_length: 14; d_call: NA; v_call: TRBV19; clone_size: NA; cdr3_nt: TGTGCCAGTAGTTTTAGGGAGCGCAATTACGAGCAGTACTTC; cdr3_aa: CASSFRERNYEQYF
j_call: TRBJ1-5; cdr3_length: 14; d_call: TRBD1; v_call: TRBV15; clone_size: NA; cdr3_nt: TGTGCCACCAGCAGGGGACAGGGGGAACAGCCCCAGCATTTT; cdr3_aa: CATSRGQGEQPQHF
j_call: TRBJ1-2; cdr3_length: 15; d_call: TRBD1; v_call: TRBV11-2; clone_size: few; cdr3_nt: TGTGCCAGCAGCTTTCCGGGACAGGCACTCTATGGCTACACCTTC; cdr3_aa: CASSFPGQALYGYTF
j_call: TRBJ1-1; cdr3_length: 15; d_call: TRBD1; v_call: TRBV2; clone_size: once; cdr3_nt: TGTGCCAGCAGTGGGGACAGACAGGCGAACACTGAAGCTTTCTTT; cdr3_aa: CASSGDRQANTEAFF
j_call: TRBJ2-3; cdr3_length: 17; d_call: TRBD2; v_call: TRBV7-6; clone_size: few; cdr3_nt: TGTGCCAGCAGCCAACTAGCGGGAGGAGCTAGCACAGATACGCAGTATTTT; cdr3_aa: CASSQLAGGASTDTQYF
j_call: TRBJ2-1; cdr3_length: 19; d_call: TRBD2; v_call: TRBV5-1; clone_size: NA; cdr3_nt: TGCGCCAGCAGCTTGGTTTTGGTAGTGGGGCGGGGGAGCTACAATGAGCAGTTCTTC; cdr3_aa: CASSLVLVVGRGSYNEQFF
j_call: TRBJ2-4; cdr3_length: 16; d_call: NA; v_call: TRBV10-3; clone_size: NA; cdr3_nt: TGTGCCATCAGTGAGTCGATTTTGATAGCCAAAAACATTCAGTACTTC; cdr3_aa: CAISESILIAKNIQYF
j_call: TRBJ1-6; cdr3_length: 9; d_call: NA; v_call: TRBV6-1; clone_size: NA; cdr3_nt: TGTGCCAGCAGGGCACCCCTCCACTTT; cdr3_aa: CASRAPLHF
j_call: TRBJ2-5; cdr3_length: 15; d_call: NA; v_call: TRBV7-8; clone_size: few; cdr3_nt: TGTGCCAGCAGCCTCAATAGCGGAGTCCAAGAGACCCAGTACTTC; cdr3_aa: CASSLNSGVQETQYF
j_call: TRBJ2-3; cdr3_length: 15; d_call: TRBD1; v_call: TRBV6-5; clone_size: few; cdr3_nt: TGTGCCAGCAGTCGGGACAGGAGTTTAACAGATACGCAGTATTTT; cdr3_aa: CASSRDRSLTDTQYF
j_call: TRBJ2-2; cdr3_length: 15; d_call: NA; v_call: TRBV4-1; clone_size: NA; cdr3_nt: TGCGCCAGCAGCCAAGAAGAGAGGGTCACCGGGGAGCTGTTTTTT; cdr3_aa: CASSQEERVTGELFF
j_call: TRBJ2-7; cdr3_length: 12; d_call: NA; v_call: TRBV23-1; clone_size: NA; cdr3_nt: TGCGCCACAGACAGCCTCTCCTACGAGCAGTACTTC; cdr3_aa: CATDSLSYEQYF
j_call: TRBJ2-2; cdr3_length: 13; d_call: NA; v_call: TRBV5-5; clone_size: few; cdr3_nt: TGTGCCAGCAGCTTGGACTCGTCCGGGGAGCTGTTTTTT; cdr3_aa: CASSLDSSGELFF
j_call: TRBJ2-7; cdr3_length: 13; d_call: TRBD1; v_call: TRBV20-1; clone_size: NA; cdr3_nt: TGCAGTGGTCGGGACAGGGACTCCTACGAGCAGTACTTC; cdr3_aa: CSGRDRDSYEQYF
j_call: TRBJ2-7; cdr3_length: 13; d_call: NA; v_call: TRBV7-9; clone_size: many; cdr3_nt: TGTGCCAGCACGTGGGACGCAACCTACGAGCAGTACTTC; cdr3_aa: CASTWDATYEQYF